Shown below are 8 T cell receptor beta chains from a single sample sequenced in a study of blood T cell repertoires in COVID-19. Assay used: immunoSEQ multiplex PCR; TCRdb lists only in-frame clones, some missing. The sample has some 40,000 clones, approximately 90% seen once. Sequenced: peripheral blood. The source of these receptors is a man in his fifties or sixties with active COVID-19.

The V call is TRBV20-1, the J call TRBJ2-7, with a tentative D call TRBD1 (6 bases). This CDR3 is 13 amino acids long. Between the trimmed V and J ends, which lost 3 bases and 5 bases, there was a span of 14 bases. The germline V gene encodes CDR1 DFQATT and CDR2 SNEGSKA (reference sequence). The CDR3: CSASSAGADEQYF. The DNA of the CDR3 is TGCAGTGCTAGTAGCGCAGGGGCGGACGAGCAGTACTTC.

This chain joins TRBV18 and TRBJ2-7; D might be TRBD1 (5 bases). The CDR3 has 13 amino acids. Germline V lookup: CDR1 KGHSH, CDR2 LQKENI. Deletions cut 5 bases from V and 4 bases from J, with 12 bases between. The CDR3 DNA is TGTGCCAGCTCAGTCGGACAAGAATACGAGCAGTACTTC. Its protein is CASSVGQEYEQYF.

The J gene is TRBJ2-1, the V gene TRBV30, with D tentatively TRBD2 (5 bases). The CDR3 runs 14 residues. Germline V gives CDR1 GTSNPN, CDR2 SVGIG (reference sequence). V was trimmed by 3 bases and J by 5 bases, leaving 14 bases between them. The CDR3 sequence: CAWRTNSDHNEQFF. In nucleotides, the CDR3 is TGTGCCTGGAGGACAAATAGCGACCACAATGAGCAGTTCTTC. The full variable domain, completed using reference TRBV30 and TRBJ2-1, is SQTIHQWPATLVQPVGSPLSLECTVEGTSNPNLYWYRQAAGRGLQLLFYSVGIGQISSEVPQNLSASRPQDRQFILSSKKLLLSDSGFYLCAWRTNSDHNEQFFGPGTRLTVL.

This chain uses TRBV10-1 with TRBJ2-1; possibly TRBD1 for D (6 bases). V was shortened by 6 bases and J by 7 bases, with 13 bases between the two germline ends. The germline V gene has CDR1 WNHNN and CDR2 SYGVQD (reference sequence). This CDR3 is built from 13 residues. CDR3 DNA sequence: TGCGCCAGCAGCTCCGGGACACTAAATGAGCAGTTCTTC. It is translated as CASSSGTLNEQFF.

The rearrangement uses TRBV7-2 and TRBJ1-1; D is undetermined. This CDR3 spans 13 amino acids. The V gene's germline CDR1 is SGHTA and CDR2 FQGNSA. With 7 bases removed from V and 3 bases from J, the gap between germline ends came to 12 bases. This CDR3 is CASTFMRDTEAFF. CDR3 DNA: TGTGCCAGCACTTTTATGCGGGACACTGAAGCTTTCTTT. The full variable domain, rest sourced from reference TRBV7-2 and TRBJ1-1, is GAGVSQSPSNKVTEKGKDVELRCDPISGHTALYWYRQSLGQGLEFLIYFQGNSAPDKSGLPSDRFSAERTGGSVSTLTIQRTQQEDSAVYLCASTFMRDTEAFFGQGTRLTVV.

The chain uses TRBV18 and TRBJ2-6; D call uncertain. Germline V CDR1 and CDR2: KGHSH, LQKENI. Trimming took 1 base from V and 0 from J, leaving 4 bases between them. CDR3 size: 15 residues. The CDR3 DNA reads TGTGCCAGCTCACCACAGAGCTCTGGGGCCAACGTCCTGACTTTC. It encodes CASSPQSSGANVLTF.

The chain has TRBV30 and TRBJ1-6; the D gene is possibly TRBD1 (5 bases). Germline V gene lookup returns CDR1 GTSNPN and CDR2 SVGIG (reference sequence). The CDR3 runs to 15 residues. Trimming cost V 3 bases and J 6 bases, with 15 bases left between them. In DNA form, the CDR3 reads TGTGCCTGGAGCGCTACCAGACAGAGTAATTCACCCCTCCACTTT. It yields the protein CAWSATRQSNSPLHF.

This sequence joins TRBV2 and TRBJ1-2; D is perhaps TRBD1 (6 bases). V was cut by 5 bases and J by 5 bases, with 18 bases left in between. The CDR3 runs 15 residues. Germline loops: CDR1 SNHLY, CDR2 FYNNEI. This chain's CDR3 is CASSLTIQGGYGYTF. The CDR3 DNA reads as TGTGCCAGCAGTCTCACCATACAGGGCGGGTATGGCTACACCTTC.